The 6 T cell receptor beta chains reported below all come from one sample, sequenced in a study of blood T cell repertoires in COVID-19. The data were produced by immunoSEQ multiplex PCR, yet TCRdb's version contains in-frame clones alone and is incomplete. The sample consists of tens of thousands of clones, under 90% of them appearing once. The sample comprised peripheral blood. The receptors derive from a woman in her seventies with acute or convalescent COVID-19.

This sequence joins TRBV28 and TRBJ2-2; D not certain. CDR1 is MDHEN and CDR2 is SYDVKM in the germline V gene. Trimming left V 7 bases short and J 4 bases short, with 22 bases between. The CDR3 length is 17 residues. In nucleotides, the CDR3 is TGTGCCAGCAACCCCACACCGACTTCCCAGCCCACCGGGGAGCTGTTTTTT. This encodes CASNPTPTSQPTGELFF.

The chain carries TRBV6-1 and TRBJ1-6, with a possible D match to TRBD1 (5 bases). This CDR3 has 16 amino acids. V lost 2 bases, J lost 0 bases, and 8 bases lay in between. CDR1 and CDR2 (germline): MNHNS, SASEGT. The CDR3 DNA reads TGTGCCAGCAGTGAACAGGGTTTCTCCTATAATTCACCCCTCCACTTT. Translating gives CASSEQGFSYNSPLHF.

J is TRBJ1-2 and V is TRBV20-1; TRBD1 aligns across 10 bases. The ends lost 3 bases at V and 7 bases at J; junction bases unmatched: 8. This CDR3 is 14 amino acids long. Germline V CDR1 and CDR2: DFQATT, SNEGSKA (reference sequence). The CDR3 DNA reads as TGCAGTGCTAGTGGATCCGGGACAGGGGTTGGCTACACCTTC. This translates into CSASGSGTGVGYTF.

This chain connects TRBV5-1 to TRBJ1-1, with 9 bases that match TRBD1. With 4 bases clipped from V and 1 base from J, the junction kept 5 bases outside the gene matches. This CDR3 is 15 amino acids long. Germline loops: CDR1 SGHRS, CDR2 YFSETQ. CDR3 nucleotide sequence: TGCGCCAGCAGCAGACCGGGACAGGGGAACACTGAAGCTTTCTTT. Translation: CASSRPGQGNTEAFF.

The J gene is TRBJ1-1, the V gene TRBV7-7; D is unresolved. The V gene lost 5 bases and the J gene lost 10 bases, with 20 bases spanning the gap. This CDR3 has 14 amino acids. In germline, CDR1 is SSHAT, CDR2 FNYEAQ (reference sequence). CDR3 sequence reads: CASSPLLPQGGAFF. In DNA form, the CDR3 reads TGTGCCAGCAGCCCTCTTCTCCCGCAAGGCGGAGCTTTCTTT.

J is TRBJ1-2 and V is TRBV4-1; D may be TRBD1 (5 bases). Germline V gene data show CDR1 as MGHRA and CDR2 as YSYEKL. V lost 0 bases to trimming and J lost 0 bases, with 14 bases between them. The CDR3 has 17 amino acids. The CDR3 region is CASSQDLGGSPNYGYTF. CDR3 coding DNA: TGCGCCAGCAGCCAAGATTTGGGGGGGTCCCCTAACTATGGCTACACCTTC.